What follows are 13 T cell receptor beta chains derived from one specimen sequenced in a study of human T cells and chemical hapten exposure. As to time point: patch test 2, 6 weeks after DPC sensitization. This sample's treatment: therapeutic diphenylcyclopropenone sensitization with weekly scalp DPC. TCRdb analysed the RACE reads with MiXCR anew, one entry per CDR3 protein. The sample lists under 100,000 distinct CDR3 sequences; about 10% were seen once. The sample consisted of whole blood, taken in connection with sensitization to the hapten diphenylcyclopropenone (DPC). The receptors were gathered from a woman in her forties or fifties with alopecia areata. Some clones in this sample may be carry-over from other donors' samples.

This clonotype has ten or more counts. V gene TRBV7-6 combines with J gene TRBJ2-2, with 7 bases matching TRBD1. Trimming removed 5 bases from V and 5 bases from J; junction bases left unmatched: 5. The V gene's germline CDR1 is SGHVS and CDR2 FNYEAQ. The CDR3 is 14 residues long. CDR3 in DNA: TGTGCCAGCAGCAATACAGGGGTTACCGGGGAGCTGTTTTTT. Translated: CASSNTGVTGELFF.

This clonotype showed up many times. This chain links TRBV2 with TRBJ2-3, with D possibly TRBD2 on 6 matching bases. Germline V lookup: CDR1 SNHLY, CDR2 FYNNEI. Trimming took 0 bases from V and 11 from J, leaving 9 bases between them. This CDR3 has 12 amino acids. The CDR3 loop reads CASSEAGGWQYF. The CDR3 DNA sequence: TGTGCCAGCAGTGAAGCGGGAGGTTGGCAGTATTTT. Together with reference TRBV2 and TRBJ2-3, the CDR3 gives the full variable domain: EPEVTQTPSHQVTQMGQEVILRCVPISNHLYFYWYRQILGQKVEFLVSFYNNEISEKSEIFDDQFSVERPDGSNFTLKIRSTKLEDSAMYFCASSEAGGWQYFGPGTRLTVL.

The rearrangement uses TRBV27 and TRBJ1-2; 9 bases are a match to TRBD1. CDR1 is MNHEY and CDR2 is SMNVEV in the germline V gene (reference sequence). The CDR3 sequence is 16 residues long. The ends lost 6 bases at V and 2 bases at J; junction bases unmatched: 10. The CDR3 region is CASSPDRGLVNYGYTF. CDR3 DNA sequence: TGTGCCAGCAGCCCGGACAGGGGTCTGGTGAACTATGGCTACACCTTC.

This clonotype was observed a few times. The rearrangement uses TRBV20-1 and TRBJ1-3; D unresolved. This CDR3 is built from 12 residues. The V end lost 2 bases, the J end lost 8 bases, and 10 bases lay between the germline ends. Germline values: CDR1 DFQATT, CDR2 SNEGSKA (reference sequence). The CDR3 reads CSARSYGDTIYF. In DNA form, the CDR3 reads TGCAGTGCTAGATCATACGGGGACACCATATATTTT.

Many counts were recorded for this clonotype. The CDR3 DNA reads as TGTGCCAGCTCACCACTTGGGACTAGAGGAACAGATACGCAGTATTTT. Its protein is CASSPLGTRGTDTQYF. The chain uses TRBV18 and TRBJ2-3, with 8 bases lining up with TRBD2. V shed 1 base, J shed 3 bases, and the junction held 6 bases outside the gene matches. The CDR3 consists of 16 residues. CDR1 and CDR2 from the germline V gene are KGHSH and LQKENI.

The rearrangement links TRBV6-2 or TRBV6-3 to TRBJ2-3, with 12 bases lining up with TRBD2. The J segment lost 2 bases and the V segment lost 2 bases, leaving 5 bases of the junction unmatched. The CDR3 spans 17 residues. Germline CDR1 reads MNHEY; CDR2 reads SVGEGT. The CDR3 reads CASSYALAGGPTDTQYF. CDR3 sequence (DNA): TGTGCCAGCAGTTACGCCCTAGCGGGAGGGCCCACAGATACGCAGTATTTT.

There are many counts of this clonotype. The V gene is TRBV5-8, the J gene TRBJ1-1; 8 bases agree with TRBD1. The CDR3 extends over 16 amino acids. Germline V gene sequence: CDR1 SGHTS, CDR2 YDEGEE. With V trimmed by 4 bases and J by 5 bases, 13 bases remained unmatched. This chain's CDR3 is CASSRTGGQLVTEAFF. In DNA form, the CDR3 reads TGTGCCAGCAGCCGAACAGGGGGACAGCTTGTAACTGAAGCTTTCTTT. Full variable domain (rest looked up from reference TRBV5-8 and TRBJ1-1): EAGVTQSPTHLIKTRGQQATLRCSPISGHTSVYWYQQALGLGLQFLLWYDEGEERNRGNFPPRFSGRQFPNYSSELNVNALELEDSALYLCASSRTGGQLVTEAFFGQGTRLTVV.

A few counts support this clonotype. V gene TRBV5-1 combines with J gene TRBJ2-5; 7 nucleotides match TRBD1. Germline-derived CDR1 and CDR2 are SGHRS and YFSETQ. Trimming at V came to 5 bases and at J to 4 bases, leaving 14 bases not matched to a gene. The CDR3 totals 16 residues. CDR3 nucleotides: TGCGCCAGCAGTCCGGGCCGGTACAGGGGAACAGAGACCCAGTACTTC. This sequence encodes CASSPGRYRGTETQYF.

The chain carries TRBV18 and TRBJ2-5, with D possibly called TRBD1 or TRBD2 (5 bases each). CDR1 and CDR2 from the germline V gene are KGHSH and LQKENI. The CDR3 is 14 residues long. The V and J ends lost 3 bases and 4 bases respectively, with 12 bases between them. The CDR3 here is CASSPSGTVETQYF. The DNA for the CDR3 is TGTGCCAGCTCACCCTCCGGGACGGTAGAGACCCAGTACTTC.

V usage is TRBV20-1 and J usage is TRBJ2-1; 11 positions agree with TRBD2. CDR1 and CDR2 from the germline V gene are DFQATT and SNEGSKA (reference sequence). The V segment lost 0 bases and the J segment 4 bases; nucleotides outside the gene matches: 8. CDR3 length: 17 amino acids. CDR3 nucleotides: TGCAGTGCTAGAGATGTAGCGGGAGGGCCAGGGTACAATGAGCAGTTCTTC. This translates into CSARDVAGGPGYNEQFF.

This clonotype was seen ten or more times. The J gene is TRBJ1-5, the V gene TRBV2, with D tentatively TRBD1 (5 bases). This CDR3 contains 14 residues. Per germline, CDR1 SNHLY and CDR2 FYNNEI. V gave up 6 bases and J gave up 7 bases, with 16 bases separating them. The CDR3, as DNA: TGTGCCAGCAGGCCAACGTGGGGGATCCAGCCCCAGCATTTT. It translates to CASRPTWGIQPQHF.

This clonotype was observed at least ten times. V is TRBV20-1 and J is TRBJ1-5; TRBD1 matches at 7 bases. The junction had 6 bases not matched to a gene; V was cut back by 6 bases and J by 4 bases. Looked up from germline, CDR1 is DFQATT and CDR2 is SNEGSKA (reference sequence). The CDR3 is 13 amino acids. The CDR3 DNA is TGCAGTGCGACGGACAGGATAAATCAGCCCCAGCATTTT. Its translation: CSATDRINQPQHF.

This clonotype was observed a handful of times. The V call is TRBV12-3 or TRBV12-4, the J call TRBJ2-1; weak D call: TRBD2 (6 bases). The V gene lost 2 bases and the J gene lost 2 bases, with 10 bases spanning the gap. The CDR3 runs 15 residues. DNA of the CDR3: TGTGCCAGCAGTTTAAGGAGGGCAGCCTACAATGAGCAGTTCTTC. It translates to CASSLRRAAYNEQFF.